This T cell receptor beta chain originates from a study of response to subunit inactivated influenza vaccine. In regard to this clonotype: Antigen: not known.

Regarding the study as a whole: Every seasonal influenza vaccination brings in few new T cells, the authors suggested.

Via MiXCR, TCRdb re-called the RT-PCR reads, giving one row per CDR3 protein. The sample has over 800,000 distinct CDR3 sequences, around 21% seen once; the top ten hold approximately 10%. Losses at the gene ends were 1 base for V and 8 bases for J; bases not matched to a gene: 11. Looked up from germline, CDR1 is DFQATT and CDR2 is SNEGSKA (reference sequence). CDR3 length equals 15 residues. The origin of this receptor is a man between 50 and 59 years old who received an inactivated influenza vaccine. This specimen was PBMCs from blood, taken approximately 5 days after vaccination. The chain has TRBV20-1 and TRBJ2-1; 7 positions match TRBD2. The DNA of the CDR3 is TGCAGTGCTAGAGGGCTGCGGGAGCCCGGGGATGAGCAGTTCTTC. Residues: CSARGLREPGDEQFF.